This TCR beta chain was recovered during a study of blood T cell repertoires in COVID-19 (dated by TCRdb to the early 2020s). At the level of the whole study: Collaborator samples came from the United States, Italy and Spain and covered acute and convalescent phases of COVID-19. The material from the prospective study consisted of cDNA or gDNA derived from T cells, B-cell-depleted T cells, or PBMCs. The dataset comprised deeply sampled blood TCRbeta repertoires from subjects exposed to, actively infected with, or recovered from COVID-19. The repertoires were released in a freely available public database intended as a resource for research on the immune response to SARS-CoV-2. The samples were drawn from two sources: the first 160 participants of the ongoing ImmuneRACE study, and about 1,300 subjects contributed by 6 global collaborators. Sample metadata almost always included a de-identified subject ID, COVID-19 status, age in years and sex. HLA class I and class II types, where available, came from metadata supplied by the sample provider rather than from assay-based typing. Beyond this particular receptor, the publication reports: How much clinical and demographic metadata was included differed by source and by participant, and the metadata was provided uncurated.

About this clone itself: The specificity of this receptor is unknown. Per-base qualities were not stored, and no clone one base away is much larger.

The CDR3 sequence holds 14 residues, the cysteine and phenylalanine included. Just the 42-base CDR3 DNA is kept, in frame starting at base 1. V is cut by 0 bases and J by 7 bases, and the space between the germline ends is 13 bases. CDR1 and CDR2 (SGHDT, YYEEEE) derive from the germline V gene. TCRbeta CDR3 regions were amplified from genomic DNA by means of the immunoSEQ Assay, a bias-controlled multiplex PCR. As for how the authors treated the data: The number of nucleated cells in each sample was estimated by amplification of reference gene primers within the assay. Sequence reads were collapsed and filtered to measure the absolute abundance of every unique TCRbeta CDR3 rearrangement. Productive Simpson clonality was computed per sample as the square root of Simpson's diversity index over productive rearrangements. This immuneACCESS table, as held by TCRdb, lists in-frame sequences with V and J called but not all clones. Of the missing ones, under half trace to an unresolved V gene in checked studies; the others have no known cause. The V and J calls and the clone size are those of that table, but D and trimming were determined from the DNA. Here the sample has approximately 250,000 clones; 80% to 90% occur a single time. The top ten constitute about 2.3% of the sample.

Another Seattle source contributed samples from volunteer blood donors who had recovered from COVID-19. The collaborating institutions used their own protocols to collect whole blood in K2EDTA tubes. For TCRbeta analysis, collaborator samples were shipped as frozen whole blood, as isolated PBMCs, or as DNA extracted from either sample type. Material for sequencing was peripheral blood. The clonotype originates from a man aged 40-50 years who had recovered from COVID-19. The chain joins TRBV5-6 to TRBJ1-2; the D gene remains uncertain. The CDR3 region has the sequence CASSLDSPIRGYTF. The nucleotide sequence is given as TGTGCCAGCAGCTTGGACTCCCCCATCCGTGGCTACACCTTC.